The TCR beta chain described here comes from a study of blood T cell repertoires in COVID-19 (dated by TCRdb to the early 2020s). In the study overall: The collaborator samples originated in the United States, Italy and Spain and spanned the acute and convalescent phases of COVID-19. The prospective study material was composed of cDNA or gDNA derived from T cells, B-cell-depleted T cells, or PBMCs. Subjects who had been exposed to COVID-19, were actively infected with it, or had recovered from it provided the deeply sampled blood TCRbeta repertoires that made up the dataset. A freely available public database, intended as a resource for researchers studying the immune response to SARS-CoV-2, is where the repertoires were released. Samples came from the ongoing ImmuneRACE study (first 160 participants) plus 1,254 subjects from 6 global collaborators. Nearly every sample came with metadata listing a de-identified subject ID, COVID-19 status, age in years and sex. Where HLA class I and class II types were available, the types were taken from metadata supplied by the sample provider, not from assay-based typing. What the authors observed across the whole study: How much clinical and demographic metadata was included differed by source and by participant, and the metadata was provided uncurated.

One collaborating source in Seattle enrolled patients during active infection and followed them longitudinally through the course of disease. Each collaborating institution followed its own protocols to collect whole blood in K2EDTA tubes. For TCRbeta analysis, collaborators shipped samples as frozen whole blood, isolated PBMCs, or DNA extracted from either of those sample types. Remarks on this clone: Its recognized antigen is unknown. No per-base quality is available; no much larger clone lies one base away.

TCRbeta CDR3 regions were amplified from genomic DNA by means of the immunoSEQ Assay, a bias-controlled multiplex PCR. In the paper's pipeline: The number of nucleated cells in each sample was estimated by amplification of reference gene primers within the assay. To quantify the absolute abundance of each unique TCRbeta CDR3 rearrangement, sequence reads were collapsed and filtered. For each sample, productive Simpson clonality was calculated as the square root of Simpson's diversity index over productive rearrangements. TCRdb obtained this table from immuneACCESS and retained in-frame rearrangements with V and J assigned. These tables miss some clones; where compared with another copy, unresolved V genes account for less than half of the shortfall, and the remainder is unexplained. The V and J calls and clone size are taken from that table; D and trimming were inferred from the DNA. Here the sample has roughly 180,000 clones; 81% occur a single time. The ten largest clones capture around 10% of the sample.

This receptor was identified in a woman between 40 and 55 years old with COVID-19, enrolled during active disease. The sample was peripheral blood.

The DNA is TGCGCCAGCAGCTTGGGCGGGACAGCGAACACCGGGGAGCTGTTTTTT. Its product reads: CASSLGGTANTGELFF. The V and J genes are TRBV5-1 and TRBJ2-2; the D segment could be TRBD1, given 7 matching bases. The CDR3 sequence holds 16 residues, the cysteine and phenylalanine included. Just CDR3 DNA is preserved here, 48 bases in frame from base 1. CDR1 and CDR2 are drawn from the germline V gene: SGHRS, YFSETQ. A distance of 9 bases separates the germline ends of V and J, which lose 0 bases and 0 bases respectively.